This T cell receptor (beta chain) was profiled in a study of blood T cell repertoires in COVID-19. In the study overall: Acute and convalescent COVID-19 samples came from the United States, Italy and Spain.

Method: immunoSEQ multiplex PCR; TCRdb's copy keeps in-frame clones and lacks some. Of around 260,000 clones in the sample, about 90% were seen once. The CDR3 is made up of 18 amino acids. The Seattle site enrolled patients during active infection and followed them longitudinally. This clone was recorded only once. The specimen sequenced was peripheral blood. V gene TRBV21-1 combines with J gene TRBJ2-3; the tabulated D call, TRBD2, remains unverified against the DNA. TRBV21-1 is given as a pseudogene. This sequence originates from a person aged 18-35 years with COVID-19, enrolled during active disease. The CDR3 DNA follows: TGTGCCAGCAGCCCACGACGGATAGCGGGAGCCTGCACAGATACGCAGTATTTT. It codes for CASSPRRIAGACTDTQYF.